This T cell receptor beta chain was identified in a study of shared T cell receptors in the human thymus. This clone was seen a few times. Sequencing was performed with immunoSEQ multiplex PCR; in TCRdb, only in-frame clones are kept and a portion is missing. The sample holds hundreds of thousands of clones; 87% are singletons and the top ten take under 0.01%. Germline CDR1 and CDR2: MDHEN and SYDVKM. Trimming pared 5 bases from V and 5 bases from J, leaving 6 bases between. The CDR3 totals 11 residues. In addition, the sample was reused for a study of human thymus T cells. That paper states: Having surgery to correct congenital heart defects, healthy Finnish infants acted as the donors. The source of the thymus tissue was resections taken during corrective heart surgery. V and J genes seemed to be used with bias in thymic and blood repertoires. Highly overlapping thymic repertoires among unrelated individuals were reported in related research.

This sequence originates from a boy younger than two with a congenital heart defect. The specimen was thymocytes. The chain recombines TRBV28 with TRBJ1-2; D gene unclear. CDR3 sequence (DNA): TGTGCCAGCAGTCGAGGTTATGGCTACACCTTC. It translates to CASSRGYGYTF.